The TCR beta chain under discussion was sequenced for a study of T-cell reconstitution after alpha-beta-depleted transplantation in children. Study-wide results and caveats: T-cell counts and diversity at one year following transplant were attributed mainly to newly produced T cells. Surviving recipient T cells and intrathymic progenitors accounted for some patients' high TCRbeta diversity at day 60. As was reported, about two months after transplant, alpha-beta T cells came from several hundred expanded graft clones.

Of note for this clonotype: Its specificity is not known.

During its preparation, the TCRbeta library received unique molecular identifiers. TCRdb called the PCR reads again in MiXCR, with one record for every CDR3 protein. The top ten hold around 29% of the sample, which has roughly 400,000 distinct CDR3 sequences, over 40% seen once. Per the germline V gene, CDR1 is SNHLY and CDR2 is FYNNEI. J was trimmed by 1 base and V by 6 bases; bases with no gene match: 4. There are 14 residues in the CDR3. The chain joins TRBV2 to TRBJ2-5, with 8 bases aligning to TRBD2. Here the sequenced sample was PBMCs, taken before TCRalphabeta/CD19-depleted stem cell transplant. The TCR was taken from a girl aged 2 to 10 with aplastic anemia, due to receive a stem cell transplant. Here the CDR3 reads CASRKRETQETQYF. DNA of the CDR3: TGTGCCAGCAGGAAGCGGGAGACCCAAGAGACCCAGTACTTC.